This T cell receptor (beta chain) was recorded in a study of cytomegalovirus exposure and HLA in healthy donors. Study-level results: The authors enumerated around 150 TCR beta chains as linked to cytomegalovirus. The authors reported that TCR beta sequences could predict HLA-A and HLA-B alleles. These predictions were accurate for most subjects in the first cohort. Later examination showed HLA-associated TCR beta chains had greater clonal expansion than equally common others.

The CDR3 runs to 13 residues. Germline V gene sequence: CDR1 SNHLY, CDR2 FYNNEI. V lost 8 bases and J lost 4, with 12 bases in between. Comments on this clone: The antigen is unknown.

Researchers ran the PCR with 60 Vbeta and 13 Jbeta primers. The data were produced by immunoSEQ multiplex PCR, yet TCRdb's version contains in-frame clones alone and is incomplete. The sample lists more than 140,000 clones, roughly four fifths occurring once. The chain joins TRBV2 to TRBJ2-1; tentative D call: TRBD2 (5 bases). This TCR derives from a man aged 25 to 45 in good health and CMV-seropositive. The source material was PBMCs. CDR3 in amino acids: CASAYSVYNEQFF. The CDR3 DNA sequence: TGTGCCAGCGCCTATAGCGTATACAATGAGCAGTTCTTC. The entire variable domain, with the rest obtained from reference TRBV2 and TRBJ2-1, is as follows: EPEVTQTPSHQVTQMGQEVILRCVPISNHLYFYWYRQILGQKVEFLVSFYNNEISEKSEIFDDQFSVERPDGSNFTLKIRSTKLEDSAMYFCASAYSVYNEQFFGPGTRLTVL.